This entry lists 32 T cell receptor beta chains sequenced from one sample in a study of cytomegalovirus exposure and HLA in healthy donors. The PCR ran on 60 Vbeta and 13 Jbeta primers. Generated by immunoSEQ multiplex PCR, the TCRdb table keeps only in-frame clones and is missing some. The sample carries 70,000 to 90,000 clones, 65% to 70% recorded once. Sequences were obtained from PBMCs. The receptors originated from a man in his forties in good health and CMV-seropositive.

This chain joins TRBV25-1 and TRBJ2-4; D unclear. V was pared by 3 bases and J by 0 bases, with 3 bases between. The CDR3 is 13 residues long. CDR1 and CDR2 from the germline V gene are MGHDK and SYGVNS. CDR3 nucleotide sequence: TGTGCCAGCAGTGACAGAGCCAAAAACATTCAGTACTTC. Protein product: CASSDRAKNIQYF.

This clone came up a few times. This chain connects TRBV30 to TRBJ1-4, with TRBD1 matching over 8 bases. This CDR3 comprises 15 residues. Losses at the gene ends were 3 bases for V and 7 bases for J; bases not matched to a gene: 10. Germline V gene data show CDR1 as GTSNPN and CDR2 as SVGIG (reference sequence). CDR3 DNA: TGTGCCTGGAGGCCGACGGACAGGGATATTGAAAAACTGTTTTTT. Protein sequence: CAWRPTDRDIEKLFF. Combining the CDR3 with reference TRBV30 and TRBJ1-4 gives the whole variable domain SQTIHQWPATLVQPVGSPLSLECTVEGTSNPNLYWYRQAAGRGLQLLFYSVGIGQISSEVPQNLSASRPQDRQFILSSKKLLLSDSGFYLCAWRPTDRDIEKLFFGSGTQLSVL.

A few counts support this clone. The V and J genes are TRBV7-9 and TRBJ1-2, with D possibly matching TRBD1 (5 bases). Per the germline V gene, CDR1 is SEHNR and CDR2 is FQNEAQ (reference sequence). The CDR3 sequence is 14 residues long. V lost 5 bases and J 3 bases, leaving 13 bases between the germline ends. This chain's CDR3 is CASSPGGGDYGYTF. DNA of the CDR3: TGTGCCAGCAGCCCAGGCGGGGGGGACTATGGCTACACCTTC.

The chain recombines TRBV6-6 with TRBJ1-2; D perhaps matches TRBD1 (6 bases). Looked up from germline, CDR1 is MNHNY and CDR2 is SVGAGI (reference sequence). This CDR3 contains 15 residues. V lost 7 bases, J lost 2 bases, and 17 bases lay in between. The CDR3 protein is CASKRDTGQNYGYTF. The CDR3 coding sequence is TGTGCCAGCAAGAGAGACACAGGGCAGAACTATGGCTACACCTTC.

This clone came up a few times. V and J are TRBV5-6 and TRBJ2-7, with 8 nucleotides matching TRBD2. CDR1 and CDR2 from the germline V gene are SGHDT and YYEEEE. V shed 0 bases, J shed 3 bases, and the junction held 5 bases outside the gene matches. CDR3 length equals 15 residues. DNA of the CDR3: TGTGCCAGCAGCTTGGTCGGGGGGGCCCACTACGAGCAGTACTTC. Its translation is CASSLVGGAHYEQYF.

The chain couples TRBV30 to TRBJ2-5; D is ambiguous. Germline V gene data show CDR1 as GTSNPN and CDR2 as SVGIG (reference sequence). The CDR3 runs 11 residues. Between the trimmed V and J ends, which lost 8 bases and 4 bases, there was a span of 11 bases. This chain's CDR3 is CATVAVETQYF. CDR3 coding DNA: TGTGCCACAGTGGCAGTAGAGACCCAGTACTTC.

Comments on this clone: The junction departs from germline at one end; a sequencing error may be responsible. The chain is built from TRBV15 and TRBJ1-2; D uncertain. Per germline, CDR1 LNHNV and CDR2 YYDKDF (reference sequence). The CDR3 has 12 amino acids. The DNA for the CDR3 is TGTGCCACCAGCAGAGACAGGAATGGCTACATCTTC. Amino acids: CATSRDRNGYIF.

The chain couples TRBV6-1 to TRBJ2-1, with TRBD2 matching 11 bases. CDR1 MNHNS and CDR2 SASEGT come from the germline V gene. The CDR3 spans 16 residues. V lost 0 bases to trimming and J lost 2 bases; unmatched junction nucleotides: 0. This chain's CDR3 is CASSEASGGAYNEQFF. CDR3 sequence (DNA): TGTGCCAGCAGTGAAGCTAGCGGGGGGGCCTACAATGAGCAGTTCTTC.

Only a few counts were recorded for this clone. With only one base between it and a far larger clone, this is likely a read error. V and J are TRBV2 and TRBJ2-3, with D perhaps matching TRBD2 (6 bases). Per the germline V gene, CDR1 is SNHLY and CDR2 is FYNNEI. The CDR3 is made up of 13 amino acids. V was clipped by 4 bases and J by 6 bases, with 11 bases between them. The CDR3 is CASSVTGTDTQYF. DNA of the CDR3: TGTGCCAGCAGTGTCACCGGGACTGATACGCAGTATTTT.

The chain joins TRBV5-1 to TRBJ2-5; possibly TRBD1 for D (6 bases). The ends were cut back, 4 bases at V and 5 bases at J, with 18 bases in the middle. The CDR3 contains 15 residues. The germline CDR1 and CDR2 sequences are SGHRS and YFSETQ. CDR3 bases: TGCGCCAGCAGCACCGGGACAACCTCCTTGGAGACCCAGTACTTC. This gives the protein CASSTGTTSLETQYF.

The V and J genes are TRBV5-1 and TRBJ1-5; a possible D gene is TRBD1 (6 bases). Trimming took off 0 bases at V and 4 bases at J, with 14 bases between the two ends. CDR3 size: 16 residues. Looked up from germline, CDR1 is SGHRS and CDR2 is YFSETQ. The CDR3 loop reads CASSLGPFQGNQPQHF. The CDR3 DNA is TGCGCCAGCAGCTTGGGGCCTTTCCAGGGGAATCAGCCCCAGCATTTT.

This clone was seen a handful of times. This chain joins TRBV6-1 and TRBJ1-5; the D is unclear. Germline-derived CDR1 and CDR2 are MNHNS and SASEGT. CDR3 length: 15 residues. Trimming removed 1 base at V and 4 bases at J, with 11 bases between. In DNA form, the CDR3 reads TGTGCCAGCAGTGAAGAGGTGCTCGGGAATCAGCCCCAGCATTTT. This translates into CASSEEVLGNQPQHF.

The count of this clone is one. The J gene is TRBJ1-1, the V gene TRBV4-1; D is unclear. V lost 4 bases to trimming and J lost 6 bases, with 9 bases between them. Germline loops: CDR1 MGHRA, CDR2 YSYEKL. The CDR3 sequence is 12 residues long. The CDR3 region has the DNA TGCGCCAGCAGCCCCGGTGATGCTGAAGCTTTCTTT. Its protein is CASSPGDAEAFF.

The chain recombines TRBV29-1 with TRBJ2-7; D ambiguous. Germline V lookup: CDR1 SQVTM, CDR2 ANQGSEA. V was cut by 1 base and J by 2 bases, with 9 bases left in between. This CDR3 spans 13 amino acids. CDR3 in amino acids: CSVEVAATYEQYF. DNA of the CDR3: TGCAGCGTTGAAGTAGCAGCCACCTACGAGCAGTACTTC.

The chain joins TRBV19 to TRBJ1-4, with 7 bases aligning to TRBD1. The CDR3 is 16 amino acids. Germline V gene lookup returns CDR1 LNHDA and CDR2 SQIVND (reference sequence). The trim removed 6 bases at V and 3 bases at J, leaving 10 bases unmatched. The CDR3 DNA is TGTGCCAGTAGCGATTTTACAGGGGACGCTAATGAAAAACTGTTTTTT. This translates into CASSDFTGDANEKLFF.

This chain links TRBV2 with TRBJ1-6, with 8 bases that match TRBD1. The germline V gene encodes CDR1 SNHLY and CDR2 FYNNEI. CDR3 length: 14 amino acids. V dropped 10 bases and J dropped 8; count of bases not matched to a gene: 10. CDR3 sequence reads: CAIWRGQVDSPLHF. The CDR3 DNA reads TGTGCCATCTGGAGGGGACAGGTGGATTCACCCCTCCACTTT.

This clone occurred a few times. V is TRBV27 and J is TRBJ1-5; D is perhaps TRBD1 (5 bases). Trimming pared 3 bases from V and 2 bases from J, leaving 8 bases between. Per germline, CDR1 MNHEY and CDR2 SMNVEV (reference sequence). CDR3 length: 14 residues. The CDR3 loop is CASSFLGGNQPQHF. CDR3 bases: TGTGCCAGCAGTTTTTTAGGGGGCAATCAGCCCCAGCATTTT.

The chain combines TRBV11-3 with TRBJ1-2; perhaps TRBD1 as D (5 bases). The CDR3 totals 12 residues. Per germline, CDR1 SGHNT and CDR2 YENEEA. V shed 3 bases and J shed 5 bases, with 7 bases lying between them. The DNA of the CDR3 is TGTGCCAGCAGCTTTTCAGGGTATGGCTACACCTTC. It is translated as CASSFSGYGYTF.

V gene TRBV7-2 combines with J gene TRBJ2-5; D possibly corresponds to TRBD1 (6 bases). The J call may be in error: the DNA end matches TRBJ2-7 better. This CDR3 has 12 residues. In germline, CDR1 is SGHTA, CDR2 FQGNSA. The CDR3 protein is CASSSTGYEQYF. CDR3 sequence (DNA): TGTGCCAGCAGCTCTACAGGGTACGAGCAGTACTTC.

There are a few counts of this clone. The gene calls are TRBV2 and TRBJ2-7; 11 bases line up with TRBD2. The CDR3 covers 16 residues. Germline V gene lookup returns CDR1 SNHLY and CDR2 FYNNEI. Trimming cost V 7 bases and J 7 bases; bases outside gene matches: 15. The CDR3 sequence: CASTGAGLAGGEEQYF. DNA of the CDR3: TGTGCCAGCACCGGAGCGGGATTAGCGGGGGGGGAAGAGCAGTACTTC.

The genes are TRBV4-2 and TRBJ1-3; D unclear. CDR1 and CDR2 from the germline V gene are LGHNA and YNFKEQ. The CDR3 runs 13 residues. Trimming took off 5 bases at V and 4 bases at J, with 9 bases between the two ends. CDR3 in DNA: TGTGCCAGCAGCACCGGGATCGGAAACACCATATATTTT. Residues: CASSTGIGNTIYF.

The CDR3 DNA follows: TGTGCCAGCAGCATACCCGACTATACGCAGTATTTT. As protein: CASSIPDYTQYF. V and J are TRBV4-2 and TRBJ2-3; D not certain. CDR1 LGHNA and CDR2 YNFKEQ come from the germline V gene. V was shortened by 5 bases and J by 7 bases, with 10 bases between the two germline ends. The CDR3 sequence is 12 residues long.

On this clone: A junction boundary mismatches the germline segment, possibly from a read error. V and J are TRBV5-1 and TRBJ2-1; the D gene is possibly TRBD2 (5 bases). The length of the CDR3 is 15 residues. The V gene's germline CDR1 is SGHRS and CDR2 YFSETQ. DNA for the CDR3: TGCGCCAGCAGCTTGGGGACTTCCTCCTCCAATGAGCAGTTCTTC. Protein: CASSLGTSSSNEQFF.

In nucleotides, the CDR3 is TGTGCCAGCAGTTACGGGCAGGGGCGAGGTTCACCCCTCCACTTT. It yields the protein CASSYGQGRGSPLHF. The chain joins TRBV6-5 to TRBJ1-6, with a tentative D call TRBD1 (6 bases). Per the germline V gene, CDR1 is MNHEY and CDR2 is SVGAGI. This CDR3 region has 15 residues. V was clipped by 2 bases and J by 9 bases, with 14 bases between them.

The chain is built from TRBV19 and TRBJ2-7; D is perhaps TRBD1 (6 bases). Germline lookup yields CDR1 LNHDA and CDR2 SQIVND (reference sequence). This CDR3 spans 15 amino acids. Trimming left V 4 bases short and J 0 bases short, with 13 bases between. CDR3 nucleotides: TGTGCCAGTAGTACGTTGGGACAAAGCTCCTACGAGCAGTACTTC. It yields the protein CASSTLGQSSYEQYF.

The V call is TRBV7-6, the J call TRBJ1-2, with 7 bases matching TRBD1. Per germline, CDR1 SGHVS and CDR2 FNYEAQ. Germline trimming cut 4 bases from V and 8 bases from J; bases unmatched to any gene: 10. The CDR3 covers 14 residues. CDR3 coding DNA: TGTGCCAGCAGCTCGATACAGGGGCCAGAAGGCTACACCTTC. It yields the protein CASSSIQGPEGYTF.

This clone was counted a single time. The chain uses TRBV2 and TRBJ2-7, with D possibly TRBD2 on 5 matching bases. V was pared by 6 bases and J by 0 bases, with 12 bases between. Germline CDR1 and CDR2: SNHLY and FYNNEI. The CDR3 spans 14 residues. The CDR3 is CASRPRLLSYEQYF. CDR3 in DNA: TGTGCCAGCAGACCCAGACTACTCTCCTACGAGCAGTACTTC.

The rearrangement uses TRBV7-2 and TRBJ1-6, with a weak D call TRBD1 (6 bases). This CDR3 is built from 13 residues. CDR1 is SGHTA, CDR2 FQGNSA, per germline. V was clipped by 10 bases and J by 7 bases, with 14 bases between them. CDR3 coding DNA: TGTGCCATCCGACGGGACATCAATTCACCCCTCCACTTT. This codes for CAIRRDINSPLHF.

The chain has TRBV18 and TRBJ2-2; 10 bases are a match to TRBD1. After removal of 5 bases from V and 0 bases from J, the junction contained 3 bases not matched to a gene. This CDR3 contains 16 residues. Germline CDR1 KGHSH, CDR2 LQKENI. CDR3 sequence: CASSRQGASNTGELFF. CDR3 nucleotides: TGTGCCAGCTCAAGACAGGGGGCTTCGAACACCGGGGAGCTGTTTTTT.

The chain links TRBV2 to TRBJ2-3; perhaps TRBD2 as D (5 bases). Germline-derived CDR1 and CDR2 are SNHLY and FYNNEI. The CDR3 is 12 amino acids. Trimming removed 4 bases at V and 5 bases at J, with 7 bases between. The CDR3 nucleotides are TGTGCCAGCAGTGTAGGACTAGATACGCAGTATTTT. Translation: CASSVGLDTQYF.

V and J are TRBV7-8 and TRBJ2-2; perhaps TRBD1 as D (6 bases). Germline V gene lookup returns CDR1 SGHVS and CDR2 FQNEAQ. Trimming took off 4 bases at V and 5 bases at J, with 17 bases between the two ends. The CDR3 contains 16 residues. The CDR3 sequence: CASSSPPGQRTGELFF. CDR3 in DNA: TGTGCCAGCAGCTCCCCCCCGGGACAACGTACCGGGGAGCTGTTTTTT. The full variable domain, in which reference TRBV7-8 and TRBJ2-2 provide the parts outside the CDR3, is GAGVSQSPRYKVAKRGQDVALRCDPISGHVSLFWYQQALGQGPEFLTYFQNEAQLDKSGLPSDRFFAERPEGSVSTLKIQRTQQEDSAVYLCASSSPPGQRTGELFFGEGSRLTVL.

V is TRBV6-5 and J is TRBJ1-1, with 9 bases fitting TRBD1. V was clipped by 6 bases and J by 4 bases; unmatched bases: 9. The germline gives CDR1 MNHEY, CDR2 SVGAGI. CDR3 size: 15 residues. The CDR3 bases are TGTGCCAGCAGCAACGGGGGACAGGGTGGCACTGAAGCTTTCTTT. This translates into CASSNGGQGGTEAFF.